This note documents a single TCR beta chain sequence. The method was immunoSEQ multiplex PCR; TCRdb's version includes in-frame clones alone and lacks a portion of them. The sample holds about 56,000 clones; roughly 91% are singletons and the top ten take 0.45% to 0.5%. This specimen comes from a study of T cell changes during pregnancy in multiple sclerosis. After removal of 4 bases from V and 5 bases from J, the junction contained 9 bases not matched to a gene. Germline values: CDR1 SEHNR, CDR2 FQNEAQ (reference sequence). The CDR3 consists of 15 residues. The chain joins TRBV7-9 to TRBJ2-5, with TRBD1 identical over 8 bases. The TCR comes from a female donor with multiple sclerosis, enrolled in a pregnancy study. The material was CD4+ T cells from peripheral blood mononuclear cells, obtained in the third trimester of pregnancy. For the CDR3, the DNA is TGTGCCAGCAGCTCAACGGACAGGGAGTGGGAGACCCAGTACTTC. Protein: CASSSTDREWETQYF.